The 22 T cell receptor beta chains listed next were all sequenced from one sample in a study of cytomegalovirus exposure and HLA in healthy donors. TCRdb keeps only in-frame clones here, not all; method: immunoSEQ multiplex PCR. The top ten clones hold 4.5% of a sample with 120,000 to 150,000 clones, over 80% of them seen once. The sequenced material came from PBMCs. All receptors derive from a man aged 18 to 29 in good health and CMV-seropositive.

As DNA, the CDR3 is TGCAGCGTTGAAGATATGGGTAGCGGGAGTTCCCCCTACGAGCAGTACTTC. Amino acid sequence: CSVEDMGSGSSPYEQYF. V and J are TRBV29-1 and TRBJ2-7, with TRBD2 matching 9 bases. The CDR3 is made up of 17 amino acids. Trimming cost V 0 bases and J 2 bases; bases outside gene matches: 11. Per the germline V gene, CDR1 is SQVTM and CDR2 is ANQGSEA.

This chain joins TRBV29-1 and TRBJ2-5; TRBD1 might be the D (5 bases). Trimming left V 7 bases short and J 1 base short, with 13 bases between. CDR3 length: 13 residues. Per the germline V gene, CDR1 is SQVTM and CDR2 is ANQGSEA. CDR3 nucleotide sequence: TGCAGCGCTGGACACCTTCTCCAAGAGACCCAGTACTTC. The encoded protein is CSAGHLLQETQYF.

J is TRBJ1-5 and V is TRBV6-5; D not resolved. This CDR3 is 14 amino acids long. Germline V gives CDR1 MNHEY, CDR2 SVGAGI. V lost 0 bases to trimming and J lost 7 bases, with 10 bases between them. CDR3 region: CASSYSNGRQPQHF. The CDR3 nucleotides read TGTGCCAGCAGTTACTCGAATGGGAGACAGCCCCAGCATTTT.

The rearrangement joins TRBV4-2 to TRBJ2-7; tentatively, D is TRBD1 (5 bases). This CDR3 spans 14 amino acids. Trimming removed 4 bases from V and 3 bases from J, with 13 bases in between. The germline V gene has CDR1 LGHNA and CDR2 YNFKEQ. CDR3 sequence: CASSPGPDSYEQYF. The CDR3 DNA is TGTGCCAGCAGCCCTGGGCCCGACAGCTACGAGCAGTACTTC.

The sample holds one count of this clone. The chain uses TRBV5-1 and TRBJ2-7; TRBD2 agrees at 8 bases. CDR1 and CDR2 from the germline V gene are SGHRS and YFSETQ. This CDR3 is 15 amino acids long. V lost 0 bases and J lost 4; bases outside the gene matches: 6. The chain's CDR3 is CASSLGAGAIYEQYF. The CDR3 DNA reads as TGCGCCAGCAGCTTGGGAGCGGGAGCTATTTACGAGCAGTACTTC.

This sequence joins TRBV4-1 and TRBJ2-7; D remains ambiguous. Germline V CDR1 and CDR2: MGHRA, YSYEKL. V lost 2 bases to trimming and J lost 5 bases, with 10 bases between them. The CDR3 length is 13 residues. The CDR3 is CASSQKLPDEQYF. Here the CDR3 DNA reads TGCGCCAGCAGCCAAAAACTACCAGACGAGCAGTACTTC.

There are a few counts of this clone. The V gene is TRBV27, the J gene TRBJ1-2; unclear D gene. The CDR3 totals 13 residues. Germline CDR1 and CDR2: MNHEY and SMNVEV (reference sequence). The V gene lost 5 bases and the J gene lost 4 bases, with 11 bases spanning the gap. In nucleotides, the CDR3 is TGTGCCAGCAGTCTAAGAGGGTCCTATGGCTACACCTTC. It translates to CASSLRGSYGYTF.

The rearrangement uses TRBV4-1 and TRBJ1-5, with D unresolved. The germline V gene has CDR1 MGHRA and CDR2 YSYEKL. Trimming removed 6 bases at V and 4 bases at J, with 19 bases between. CDR3 size: 16 residues. For the CDR3, the DNA is TGCGCCAGCAGTCCCCTTGGAGGTCGGGTAAATCAGCCCCAGCATTTT. This gives the protein CASSPLGGRVNQPQHF.

The chain carries TRBV5-1 and TRBJ2-7; possibly TRBD1 for D (6 bases). The CDR3 covers 15 residues. Trimming removed 2 bases from V and 2 bases from J, with 14 bases in between. Germline-derived CDR1 and CDR2 are SGHRS and YFSETQ. The CDR3 DNA reads as TGCGCCAGCAGCTTTTTGACAGGTCTCCCCTACGAGCAGTACTTC. It yields the protein CASSFLTGLPYEQYF.

The rearrangement joins TRBV5-6 to TRBJ2-7; D possibly corresponds to TRBD2 (5 bases). V gave up 1 base and J gave up 3 bases, with 11 bases separating them. This CDR3 contains 14 residues. Germline assignment: CDR1 SGHDT and CDR2 YYEEEE. Here the CDR3 reads CASSLTGISYEQYF. The CDR3 region has the DNA TGTGCCAGCAGCTTGACGGGGATCAGCTACGAGCAGTACTTC. Variable domain in full (rest from reference TRBV5-6 and TRBJ2-7): DAGVTQSPTHLIKTRGQQVTLRCSPKSGHDTVSWYQQALGQGPQFIFQYYEEEERQRGNFPDRFSGHQFPNYSSELNVNALLLGDSALYLCASSLTGISYEQYFGPGTRLTVT.

This chain links TRBV9 with TRBJ2-7; D is possibly TRBD2 (5 bases). The CDR3 length is 15 residues. Germline V gene lookup returns CDR1 SGDLS and CDR2 YYNGEE. V was cut by 1 base and J by 0 bases, with 11 bases left in between. CDR3 loop: CASSVTPGTSYEQYF. CDR3 sequence (DNA): TGTGCCAGCAGCGTAACCCCGGGAACCTCCTACGAGCAGTACTTC. The full variable domain, in which reference TRBV9 and TRBJ2-7 provide the parts outside the CDR3, is DSGVTQTPKHLITATGQRVTLRCSPRSGDLSVYWYQQSLDQGLQFLIQYYNGEERAKGNILERFSAQQFPDLHSELNLSSLELGDSALYFCASSVTPGTSYEQYFGPGTRLTVT.

The chain employs TRBV11-1 and TRBJ1-1; D is possibly TRBD1 (6 bases). V was shortened by 1 base and J by 4 bases, with 10 bases between the two germline ends. The CDR3 extends over 14 amino acids. Germline CDR1 is SGHAT and CDR2 is FQDESV (reference sequence). The CDR3: CASSLVQGATEAFF. DNA for the CDR3: TGTGCCAGCAGCTTAGTACAGGGTGCCACTGAAGCTTTCTTT.

This chain joins TRBV5-6 and TRBJ1-5; TRBD1 aligns across 10 bases. Trimming at V came to 3 bases and at J to 6 bases, leaving 6 bases not matched to a gene. Germline CDR1 reads SGHDT; CDR2 reads YYEEEE. This CDR3 contains 15 residues. CDR3 DNA sequence: TGTGCCAGCAGCTCGGGACAGGGGCACGGTCAGCCCCAGCATTTT. Amino acids: CASSSGQGHGQPQHF.

This chain joins TRBV5-6 and TRBJ1-2; 7 bases fit TRBD1. CDR3 length: 15 residues. Losses at the gene ends were 0 bases for V and 4 bases for J; bases not matched to a gene: 6. Germline V lookup: CDR1 SGHDT, CDR2 YYEEEE. The CDR3 coding sequence is TGTGCCAGCAGCTTGGATTGGACAGGCAGCTATGGCTACACCTTC. It yields the protein CASSLDWTGSYGYTF.

CDR3 sequence: CASSVGDRANYGYTF. The CDR3 nucleotides read TGCGCCAGCAGCGTGGGGGACAGAGCTAACTATGGCTACACCTTC. The chain joins TRBV5-1 to TRBJ1-2; 7 bases map to TRBD1. V lost 4 bases to trimming and J lost 0 bases; unmatched junction nucleotides: 6. Germline loops: CDR1 SGHRS, CDR2 YFSETQ. The CDR3 length is 15 residues.

The gene calls are TRBV6-4 and TRBJ1-5; 7 nucleotides agree with TRBD1. The CDR3 is 15 amino acids. The J segment lost 7 bases and the V segment lost 5 bases, leaving 11 bases of the junction unmatched. The V gene's germline CDR1 is MRHNA and CDR2 SNTAGT. Written as DNA, the CDR3 is TGTGCCAGCAGTACGACAGGGATAGAATGGCAGCCCCAGCATTTT. It yields the protein CASSTTGIEWQPQHF.

The V gene is TRBV7-2, the J gene TRBJ2-2; 10 bases map to TRBD2. The V segment lost 10 bases and the J segment 0 bases; nucleotides outside the gene matches: 5. CDR3 length equals 15 residues. The germline CDR1 and CDR2 sequences are SGHTA and FQGNSA. Here the CDR3 DNA reads TGTGCCATCCCTACTAGCGGGGCGAACACCGGGGAGCTGTTTTTT. The encoded protein is CAIPTSGANTGELFF.

The chain recombines TRBV5-6 with TRBJ2-3, with TRBD2 matching over 8 bases. V trimming: 0 bases; J trimming: 6 bases; junction bases outside the gene matches: 6. Germline lookup yields CDR1 SGHDT and CDR2 YYEEEE. This CDR3 is 15 amino acids long. CDR3 region: CASSLGSSGWDTQYF. The CDR3 DNA reads as TGTGCCAGCAGCTTGGGTTCTAGCGGGTGGGATACGCAGTATTTT.

This rearrangement joins TRBV4-1 to TRBJ1-1; no clear D. The germline gives CDR1 MGHRA, CDR2 YSYEKL. V dropped 6 bases and J dropped 2 bases, with 13 bases sitting between them. The CDR3 consists of 14 residues. The CDR3 DNA follows: TGCGCCAGCAGGGGAGTCTTGTTTAACACTGAAGCTTTCTTT. This translates into CASRGVLFNTEAFF.

This rearrangement joins TRBV4-1 to TRBJ2-3, with 8 bases lining up with TRBD1. Per the germline V gene, CDR1 is MGHRA and CDR2 is YSYEKL. There are 16 residues in the CDR3. The V segment lost 4 bases and the J segment 2 bases; nucleotides outside the gene matches: 8. The CDR3 region has the DNA TGCGCCAGCAGCCTGATCGGACAGGGATCCACAGATACGCAGTATTTT. It yields the protein CASSLIGQGSTDTQYF.

The CDR3 spells CASSGLTEATNTEAFF. The DNA for the CDR3 is TGTGCCAGCAGTGGCTTGACAGAAGCCACCAACACTGAAGCTTTCTTT. The gene calls are TRBV25-1 and TRBJ1-1, with a tentative D call TRBD1 (5 bases). With 4 bases removed from V and 2 bases from J, the gap between germline ends came to 17 bases. Germline V CDR1 and CDR2: MGHDK, SYGVNS. The CDR3 runs 16 residues.

This clone was seen a single time. The rearrangement links TRBV5-5 to TRBJ2-7, with 8 bases aligning to TRBD2. Trimming took 0 bases from V and 1 from J; bases not matched to a gene: 3. The germline gives CDR1 SGHKS, CDR2 YYEKEE (reference sequence). The CDR3 has 15 residues. CDR3 region: CASSLGTSGSYEQYF. The CDR3, as DNA: TGTGCCAGCAGCTTGGGTACTAGCGGTTCCTACGAGCAGTACTTC.